These 18 T cell receptor beta chains were sequenced from one sample in a study of blood T cell repertoires in COVID-19. Sequencing was performed with immunoSEQ multiplex PCR; in TCRdb, only in-frame clones are kept and a portion is missing. Of approximately 260,000 clones listed, more than 75% are singletons. Sequences were obtained from PBMCs or T cells enriched from blood (not recorded which). The receptors originated from a woman between 40 and 55 years old with acute COVID-19.

This chain joins TRBV11-3 and TRBJ1-5; 9 bases match TRBD1. With V trimmed by 5 bases and J by 7 bases, 6 bases remained unmatched. Looked up from germline, CDR1 is SGHNT and CDR2 is YENEEA. There are 14 residues in the CDR3. The DNA for the CDR3 is TGTGCCAGCAGCCCGGGACAGGGAGACCAGCCCCAGCATTTT. It yields the protein CASSPGQGDQPQHF.

The genes are TRBV6-6 and TRBJ2-2, with TRBD1 matching 10 bases. The CDR3 has 15 residues. J gave up 7 bases and V 2 bases, and 4 bases lay outside the gene matches. CDR1 MNHNY and CDR2 SVGAGI come from the germline V gene (reference sequence). The CDR3 DNA sequence: TGTGCCAGCAGTTACGAGACAGGGGGCAGCGGGGAGCTGTTTTTT. Its protein is CASSYETGGSGELFF.

The chain combines TRBV4-1 with TRBJ2-5, with D unresolved. Germline V gene lookup returns CDR1 MGHRA and CDR2 YSYEKL. The ends were cut back, 2 bases at V and 5 bases at J, with 9 bases in the middle. This CDR3 is 13 amino acids long. The CDR3 coding sequence is TGCGCCAGCAGCCAAATCGAGGCGGAGACCCAGTACTTC. Its protein product is CASSQIEAETQYF.

The chain couples TRBV13 to TRBJ2-3; the match to TRBD1 covers 8 bases. In germline, CDR1 is PRHDT, CDR2 FYEKMQ (reference sequence). Germline trimming cut 5 bases from V and 1 base from J; bases unmatched to any gene: 2. This CDR3 region has 14 residues. In DNA, the CDR3 is TGTGCCAGCAGCATGGGACAGGGCACAGATACGCAGTATTTT. This sequence encodes CASSMGQGTDTQYF.

The genes are TRBV5-8 and TRBJ2-7; 15 bases line up with TRBD2. The CDR3 is 15 amino acids. V shed 2 bases and J 6 bases; nucleotides not matched to a gene: 3. Germline CDR1 and CDR2: SGHTS and YDEGEE. CDR3 sequence: CASSFGTSGRTEQYF. CDR3 DNA sequence: TGTGCCAGCAGCTTCGGGACTAGCGGGAGGACCGAGCAGTACTTC.

The genes are TRBV19 and TRBJ1-1; D uncertain. Per the germline V gene, CDR1 is LNHDA and CDR2 is SQIVND (reference sequence). With 4 bases removed from V and 0 bases from J, the gap between germline ends came to 6 bases. CDR3 size: 13 residues. CDR3 sequence reads: CASSNQMNTEAFF. CDR3 nucleotides: TGTGCCAGTAGTAACCAGATGAACACTGAAGCTTTCTTT.

The rearrangement joins TRBV11-3 to TRBJ2-5; TRBD1 aligns across 7 bases. The CDR3 runs 13 residues. V dropped 3 bases and J dropped 4; count of bases not matched to a gene: 2. Per germline, CDR1 SGHNT and CDR2 YENEEA. The CDR3 sequence: CASSFTGVETQYF. Here the CDR3 DNA reads TGTGCCAGCAGCTTTACAGGGGTAGAGACCCAGTACTTC.

The chain combines TRBV4-1 with TRBJ1-5; D is ambiguous. Germline loops: CDR1 MGHRA, CDR2 YSYEKL. The V gene lost 4 bases and the J gene lost 0 bases, with 10 bases spanning the gap. The CDR3 is 15 residues long. The CDR3 sequence: CASSPLLYSNQPQHF. The CDR3 region has the DNA TGCGCCAGCAGCCCCCTACTTTATAGCAATCAGCCCCAGCATTTT.

The rearrangement links TRBV5-5 to TRBJ1-1; weak D call: TRBD1 (5 bases). This CDR3 has 14 residues. V lost 0 bases to trimming and J lost 1 base, with 7 bases between them. The germline CDR1 and CDR2 sequences are SGHKS and YYEKEE (reference sequence). CDR3 sequence reads: CASSLATGNTEAFF. In nucleotides, the CDR3 is TGTGCCAGCAGCTTGGCCACAGGGAACACTGAAGCTTTCTTT. Supplemented by reference TRBV5-5 and TRBJ1-1, the full variable domain reads DAGVTQSPTHLIKTRGQQVTLRCSPISGHKSVSWYQQVLGQGPQFIFQYYEKEERGRGNFPDRFSARQFPNYSSELNVNALLLGDSALYLCASSLATGNTEAFFGQGTRLTVV.

The chain recombines TRBV7-6 with TRBJ2-1; 15 bases agree with TRBD2. Germline V gives CDR1 SGHVS, CDR2 FNYEAQ. V shed 0 bases, J shed 5 bases, and the junction held 8 bases outside the gene matches. CDR3 length: 19 amino acids. The CDR3 sequence is CASSLAWTSGRDGNNEQFF. The CDR3, as DNA: TGTGCCAGCAGCTTAGCCTGGACTAGCGGGAGGGATGGGAACAATGAGCAGTTCTTC. The full variable domain, rest sourced from reference TRBV7-6 and TRBJ2-1, is GAGVSQSPRYKVTKRGQDVALRCDPISGHVSLYWYRQALGQGPEFLTYFNYEAQQDKSGLPNDRFSAERPEGSISTLTIQRTEQRDSAMYRCASSLAWTSGRDGNNEQFFGPGTRLTVL.

The chain joins TRBV30 to TRBJ2-7; 10 bases are shared with TRBD2. The V gene end was trimmed by 5 bases and the J gene end by 2 bases; junction bases not matched to a gene: 15. Germline V gene data show CDR1 as GTSNPN and CDR2 as SVGIG (reference sequence). The CDR3 loop spans 17 amino acids. CDR3 amino acids: CAWDKTRTSGAPYEQYF. Written as DNA, the CDR3 is TGTGCCTGGGACAAAACCCGCACTAGCGGGGCTCCCTACGAGCAGTACTTC.

To note about this clone: Within the sample, other DNA sequences also encode this same CDR3. The V and J genes are TRBV12-3 or TRBV12-4 and TRBJ2-1; no definite D call. This CDR3 contains 11 residues. Deletions cut 6 bases from V and 4 bases from J, with 4 bases between. The CDR3 bases are TGTGCCAGCAGCCTTTACAATGAGCAGTTCTTC. It translates to CASSLYNEQFF.

This clone was found a few times. The chain joins TRBV19 to TRBJ2-1, with 10 nucleotides matching TRBD2. This CDR3 has 17 amino acids. The J segment lost 5 bases and the V segment lost 6 bases, leaving 13 bases of the junction unmatched. In germline, CDR1 is LNHDA, CDR2 SQIVND (reference sequence). CDR3 in DNA: TGTGCCAGTAGGACCCCTTTACTAGCGGGATCCCACAATGAGCAGTTCTTC. Encoded protein: CASRTPLLAGSHNEQFF.

The DNA of the CDR3 is TGTGCCAGCAGCCTTTCAGACAGGGGGAATTCACCCCTCCACTTT. Amino acids: CASSLSDRGNSPLHF. The chain couples TRBV7-6 to TRBJ1-6, with 9 bases aligning to TRBD1. This CDR3 region has 15 residues. Trimming removed 5 bases from V and 7 bases from J; junction bases left unmatched: 6. Germline CDR1 and CDR2: SGHVS and FNYEAQ.

The J gene is TRBJ2-1, the V gene TRBV7-2, with 7 bases that match TRBD2. CDR3 length equals 18 residues. The junction had 15 bases not matched to a gene; V was cut back by 5 bases and J by 2 bases. Looked up from germline, CDR1 is SGHTA and CDR2 is FQGNSA. The CDR3 protein is CASSESSTSVIPYNEQFF. The DNA for the CDR3 is TGTGCCAGCAGCGAATCTAGCACTAGCGTTATCCCCTACAATGAGCAGTTCTTC.

V gene TRBV19 combines with J gene TRBJ1-5; D is perhaps TRBD1 (5 bases). V was shortened by 5 bases and J by 7 bases, with 15 bases between the two germline ends. Per germline, CDR1 LNHDA and CDR2 SQIVND (reference sequence). This CDR3 contains 14 residues. CDR3 loop: CASSASRGRQPQHF. In DNA, the CDR3 is TGTGCCAGTAGTGCCTCGCGGGGGAGGCAGCCCCAGCATTTT.

The genes are TRBV3-1 (or the pseudogene TRBV3-2) and TRBJ2-7; 8 bases are a match to TRBD2. Losses at the gene ends were 4 bases for V and 7 bases for J; bases not matched to a gene: 12. CDR3 size: 15 residues. The germline V gene encodes CDR1 LGHDT and CDR2 YNNKEL (reference sequence). The CDR3 sequence: CASSLSEGLAGEQYF. The CDR3 DNA follows: TGTGCCAGCAGCCTTTCAGAAGGACTAGCTGGTGAGCAGTACTTC.

The chain joins TRBV5-6 to TRBJ2-5; TRBD1 matches 10 bases. V shed 2 bases and J 5 bases; nucleotides not matched to a gene: 3. CDR3 length: 14 residues. The V gene's germline CDR1 is SGHDT and CDR2 YYEEEE. The CDR3 DNA sequence: TGTGCCAGCAGCTTTGGACAGGGGGAGGAGACCCAGTACTTC. Amino acids: CASSFGQGEETQYF.